This T cell receptor (beta chain) appears in the sequencing data of a study of early T cells in non-severe SARS-CoV-2 infection. Study summary: Sequencing of bulk RNA from unsorted whole blood was done, without chain pairing. Study findings and constraints: In VDJdb matching, anti-spike CD8 responses were favored while private and CD4 specificities went missing.

CDR3 size: 16 residues. With 0 bases clipped from V and 7 bases from J, the junction kept 6 bases outside the gene matches. Germline V gene data show CDR1 as LGHNA and CDR2 as YNFKEQ. This clonotype came up a few times. Its specificity is not known. From the 5' RACE reads, TCRdb called clonotypes with MiXCR, one entry per CDR3 protein. The data show about 64,000 distinct CDR3 sequences, around 11% seen once. The receptor comes from an adult who was a healthcare worker with PCR-confirmed SARS-CoV-2 infection or an uninfected control (not recorded which). The V and J genes are TRBV4-2 and TRBJ1-6; TRBD1 matches 7 bases. This material consisted of whole blood, taken at baseline. In DNA, the CDR3 is TGTGCCAGCAGCCAAGAGGTTGGGACAGTCAATTCACCCCTCCACTTT. It specifies CASSQEVGTVNSPLHF.